These 4 T cell receptor beta chains were all obtained from the same sample, sequenced in a study of blood T cell repertoires in COVID-19. TCRdb keeps only in-frame clones here, not all; method: immunoSEQ multiplex PCR. The sample comprises 150,000 to 200,000 clones, 84% of which are singletons, and 15% to 20% rests with the top ten. The sample consisted of peripheral blood. The receptors stem from an elderly woman with acute or convalescent COVID-19.

This chain uses TRBV10-3 with TRBJ2-5; 7 positions match TRBD1. Trimming removed 6 bases from V and 0 bases from J; junction bases left unmatched: 4. The CDR3 is made up of 14 amino acids. Per the germline V gene, CDR1 is ENHRY and CDR2 is SYGVKD. CDR3 region: CAIRDQGDQETQYF. The CDR3 DNA is TGTGCCATCAGGGATCAGGGGGACCAAGAGACCCAGTACTTC.

V and J are TRBV5-4 and TRBJ2-2; 11 nucleotides line up with TRBD2. The CDR3 sequence is 16 residues long. V shed 0 bases and J 8 bases; nucleotides not matched to a gene: 6. Per the germline V gene, CDR1 is SGHNT and CDR2 is YYREEE (reference sequence). The CDR3 sequence: CASSLAGTSGGGELFF. Written as DNA, the CDR3 is TGTGCCAGCAGCTTGGCCGGGACTAGCGGCGGTGGGGAGCTGTTTTTT.

The V gene is TRBV6-2 or TRBV6-3, the J gene TRBJ2-2; 13 positions match TRBD2. Germline lookup yields CDR1 MNHEY and CDR2 SVGEGT. The CDR3 contains 22 residues. Trimming at V came to 6 bases and at J to 0 bases, leaving 19 bases not matched to a gene. DNA of the CDR3: TGTGCCAGCAGCCGGCGTACCACCGGGACTAGCGGGAAAAGTGCGAACACCGGGGAGCTGTTTTTT. It is translated as CASSRRTTGTSGKSANTGELFF.

V and J are TRBV7-9 and TRBJ1-2, with TRBD1 as a possible D gene (6 bases). The length of the CDR3 is 14 residues. The germline V gene has CDR1 SEHNR and CDR2 FQNEAQ (reference sequence). V was shortened by 5 bases and J by 4 bases, with 14 bases between the two germline ends. The CDR3 DNA is TGTGCCAGCAGCGACCGACAGGCCCCCTATGGCTACACCTTC. Translating it yields CASSDRQAPYGYTF.